This T cell receptor beta chain emerged from a study of blood T cell repertoires in COVID-19. As for the study in general: T cells, B-cell-depleted T cells, or PBMCs provided the cDNA or gDNA that served as material.

Self-reported history from a screening survey and questionnaire set each donor's cohort. V shed 4 bases, J shed 2 bases, and the junction held 8 bases outside the gene matches. Germline-derived CDR1 and CDR2 are SGHTA and FQGNSA. This CDR3 comprises 16 residues. In the authors' workflow: Amplification with reference gene primers provided the estimates of nucleated cell counts. Sequencing was performed with immunoSEQ multiplex PCR; in TCRdb, only in-frame clones are kept and a portion is missing. V, J and clone size are those of that table, while D and trimming were read from the DNA. The sample contains approximately 250,000 clones, 85% to 90% of which appear only once.

This TCR was recovered from a woman aged 25 to 45 with acute COVID-19. Material: PBMCs or T cells enriched from blood (not recorded which). This sequence joins TRBV7-2 and TRBJ1-5, with 7 bases identical to TRBD1. CDR3 sequence (DNA): TGTGCCAGCAGCTCGCCCGGACAGGCGGGCAATCAGCCCCAGCATTTT. As protein: CASSSPGQAGNQPQHF.